This is a list of T cell receptor beta chains from one sample in a study of graft-versus-host responses after intestinal transplantation. Assay used: immunoSEQ multiplex PCR; TCRdb lists only in-frame clones, some missing. The sample carries tens of thousands of clones, roughly nine tenths recorded once. The material sequenced was PBMCs, taken 524 days after transplant. All receptors come from a human patient who received an intestinal transplant, so some T cells may come from the graft donor. CDR3s include the opening cysteine and the closing phenylalanine or tryptophan. Each record gives: CDR3 length, J gene, D gene, V gene, clone size, CDR3 DNA, CDR3 protein. D genes are given only for firm matches. Rows may omit the clone size; those that give it use once, few, many or a size class.

cdr3_length: 12
j_call: TRBJ1-4
d_call: .
v_call: TRBV28
clone_size: .
cdr3_nt: TGTGCCAGCAGTTTGTGGGGGGACAAACTGTTTTTT
cdr3_aa: CASSLWGDKLFF

cdr3_length: 13
j_call: TRBJ1-2
d_call: .
v_call: TRBV5-1
clone_size: .
cdr3_nt: TGCGCCAGCAGCCCCGGACGGGTCTATGGCTACACCTTC
cdr3_aa: CASSPGRVYGYTF

cdr3_length: 15
j_call: TRBJ2-1
d_call: .
v_call: TRBV5-6
clone_size: .
cdr3_nt: TGTGCCAGCAGCACTAACCTATACAGGAACAATGAGCAGTTCTTC
cdr3_aa: CASSTNLYRNNEQFF

cdr3_length: 14
j_call: TRBJ2-7
d_call: TRBD1
v_call: TRBV7-3
clone_size: .
cdr3_nt: TGTGCCAGCAGCTTAGGGACAGGGAGTTACGAGCAGTACTTC
cdr3_aa: CASSLGTGSYEQYF

cdr3_length: 16
j_call: TRBJ2-1
d_call: TRBD2
v_call: TRBV4-2
clone_size: .
cdr3_nt: TGTGCCAGCAGCCAAGATCTAGTAGCGGGGAACAATGAGCAGTTCTTC
cdr3_aa: CASSQDLVAGNNEQFF

cdr3_length: 15
j_call: TRBJ2-2
d_call: .
v_call: TRBV6-1
clone_size: .
cdr3_nt: TGTGCCAGCAGTGGGACCCAGGGGAACACCGGGGAGCTGTTTTTT
cdr3_aa: CASSGTQGNTGELFF

cdr3_length: 15
j_call: TRBJ2-1
d_call: TRBD1
v_call: TRBV5-1
clone_size: .
cdr3_nt: TGCGCCAGCAGCCCGGGACAGGGCTTTTACAATGAGCAGTTCTTC
cdr3_aa: CASSPGQGFYNEQFF

cdr3_length: 14
j_call: TRBJ1-2
d_call: .
v_call: TRBV6-6
clone_size: .
cdr3_nt: TGTGCCAGCGCTCGGGAGTCGGCTAACTATGGCTACACCTTC
cdr3_aa: CASARESANYGYTF

cdr3_length: 15
j_call: TRBJ1-2
d_call: TRBD1
v_call: TRBV7-3
clone_size: .
cdr3_nt: TGTGCCAGCAGCATCGACAGGGCGCCTTTCTATGGCTACACCTTC
cdr3_aa: CASSIDRAPFYGYTF

cdr3_length: 13
j_call: TRBJ2-3
d_call: .
v_call: TRBV5-8
clone_size: .
cdr3_nt: TGTGCCAGCAGTTCTGGTTCGGGTGAAACGCAGTATTTT
cdr3_aa: CASSSGSGETQYF

cdr3_length: 14
j_call: TRBJ1-1
d_call: .
v_call: TRBV27
clone_size: .
cdr3_nt: TGTGCCAGCACCAACAGGGACCGCAACACTGAAGCTTTCTTT
cdr3_aa: CASTNRDRNTEAFF

cdr3_length: 17
j_call: TRBJ2-3
d_call: TRBD2
v_call: TRBV4-3
clone_size: .
cdr3_nt: TGCGCCAGCCCCTGGACTAGCGGAGAGTCTAGCACAGATACGCAGTATTTT
cdr3_aa: CASPWTSGESSTDTQYF

cdr3_length: 16
j_call: TRBJ2-1
d_call: TRBD2
v_call: TRBV10-3
clone_size: .
cdr3_nt: TGTGCCATCAGCTCACCGGGACTAGCGGGACGCAATGAGCAGTTCTTC
cdr3_aa: CAISSPGLAGRNEQFF

cdr3_length: 13
j_call: TRBJ2-7
d_call: .
v_call: TRBV28
clone_size: .
cdr3_nt: TGTGCCAGCAGTTTCTCGGCAGGGTCCGAGCAGTACTTC
cdr3_aa: CASSFSAGSEQYF

cdr3_length: 15
j_call: TRBJ1-4
d_call: TRBD1
v_call: TRBV6-1
clone_size: .
cdr3_nt: TGTGCCAGCATTAGAACAGGGGCCCCTGGGGAAAAACTGTTTTTT
cdr3_aa: CASIRTGAPGEKLFF

cdr3_length: 14
j_call: TRBJ1-4
d_call: .
v_call: TRBV27
clone_size: .
cdr3_nt: TGTGCCAGCAAGTCTGAGGGATTTAATGAAAAACTGTTTTTT
cdr3_aa: CASKSEGFNEKLFF

cdr3_length: 13
j_call: TRBJ1-5
d_call: .
v_call: TRBV19
clone_size: .
cdr3_nt: TGTGCCAGTAGTTTACAGGGTTATCAGCCCCAGCATTTT
cdr3_aa: CASSLQGYQPQHF

cdr3_length: 17
j_call: TRBJ2-7
d_call: .
v_call: TRBV4-1
clone_size: once
cdr3_nt: TGCGCCAGCAGCCAAGAGACCGGAAGCTCATCATCCTACGAGCAGTACTTC
cdr3_aa: CASSQETGSSSSYEQYF

cdr3_length: 12
j_call: TRBJ2-3
d_call: .
v_call: TRBV18
clone_size: once
cdr3_nt: TGTGCCAGCTCACCTAGCACAGATACGCAGTATTTT
cdr3_aa: CASSPSTDTQYF

cdr3_length: 15
j_call: TRBJ2-7
d_call: .
v_call: TRBV15
clone_size: .
cdr3_nt: TGTGCCACCAGCAGAGACGCTGTGACCACATACGAGCAGTACTTC
cdr3_aa: CATSRDAVTTYEQYF

cdr3_length: 14
j_call: TRBJ2-7
d_call: TRBD1
v_call: TRBV18
clone_size: .
cdr3_nt: TGTGCCAGCTCACCCACGGGACAGGGCCACGAGCAGTACTTC
cdr3_aa: CASSPTGQGHEQYF

cdr3_length: 15
j_call: TRBJ2-2
d_call: TRBD2
v_call: TRBV9
clone_size: .
cdr3_nt: TGTGCCAGCAGCGTAGGGGGACTAGTTCACGGGGAGCTGTTTTTT
cdr3_aa: CASSVGGLVHGELFF

cdr3_length: 16
j_call: TRBJ2-5
d_call: .
v_call: TRBV9
clone_size: .
cdr3_nt: TGTGCCAGCAGCGTAGATCTGGCGGCGAGCTTGGAGACCCAGTACTTC
cdr3_aa: CASSVDLAASLETQYF

cdr3_length: 13
j_call: TRBJ1-3
d_call: .
v_call: TRBV11-2
clone_size: .
cdr3_nt: TGTGCCAGCAGCTCGAGGGACCGAAACACCATATATTTT
cdr3_aa: CASSSRDRNTIYF

cdr3_length: 16
j_call: TRBJ2-1
d_call: .
v_call: TRBV19
clone_size: .
cdr3_nt: TGTGCCAGTAGTATGGGGCAGGCTGGGGCGATGGATGAGCAGTTCTTC
cdr3_aa: CASSMGQAGAMDEQFF

cdr3_length: 20
j_call: TRBJ2-1
d_call: .
v_call: TRBV4-3
clone_size: .
cdr3_nt: TGCGCCAGCAGCCAAGACATTATCCTTAGGAGCGGAGTTCTATACAATGAGCAGTTCTTC
cdr3_aa: CASSQDIILRSGVLYNEQFF

cdr3_length: 13
j_call: TRBJ2-7
d_call: .
v_call: TRBV6-1
clone_size: .
cdr3_nt: TGTGCCAGCAGTGATCGGACTTCCTACGAGCAGTACTTC
cdr3_aa: CASSDRTSYEQYF

cdr3_length: 14
j_call: TRBJ2-1
d_call: .
v_call: TRBV5-1
clone_size: .
cdr3_nt: TGCGCCAGCAGCTTGGCACAGGGATTGAATGAGCAGTTCTTC
cdr3_aa: CASSLAQGLNEQFF

cdr3_length: 16
j_call: TRBJ2-7
d_call: .
v_call: TRBV28
clone_size: once
cdr3_nt: TGTGCCAGCAGTTCCCTTTCTCGGACACTCTCCTACGAGCAGTACTTC
cdr3_aa: CASSSLSRTLSYEQYF

cdr3_length: 18
j_call: TRBJ2-3
d_call: TRBD2
v_call: TRBV27
clone_size: .
cdr3_nt: TGTGCCAGCAGTAAGGGACTAGCGGGAGGGCCGAGCACAGATACGCAGTATTTT
cdr3_aa: CASSKGLAGGPSTDTQYF

cdr3_length: 16
j_call: TRBJ2-1
d_call: TRBD2
v_call: TRBV15
clone_size: .
cdr3_nt: TGTGCCACCAGCAGAGAAGGACTAGCGGTCGTGAATGAGCAGTTCTTC
cdr3_aa: CATSREGLAVVNEQFF

cdr3_length: 14
j_call: TRBJ2-5
d_call: .
v_call: TRBV27
clone_size: .
cdr3_nt: TGTGCCAGCAGTTTTCGGCGGAACCAAGAGACCCAGTACTTC
cdr3_aa: CASSFRRNQETQYF

cdr3_length: 11
j_call: TRBJ2-7
d_call: .
v_call: TRBV4-2
clone_size: .
cdr3_nt: TGTGCCAGCAGCCTGTCTACGGAGCAGTACTTC
cdr3_aa: CASSLSTEQYF

cdr3_length: 11
j_call: TRBJ2-7
d_call: .
v_call: TRBV20-1
clone_size: .
cdr3_nt: TGCAGTGCCGAGACCGGAGGGGAGCAGTACTTC
cdr3_aa: CSAETGGEQYF

cdr3_length: 13
j_call: TRBJ2-7
d_call: .
v_call: TRBV7-9
clone_size: .
cdr3_nt: TGTGCCAGCAGCTTATTCGAACGTGGGGAGCAGTACTTC
cdr3_aa: CASSLFERGEQYF

cdr3_length: 15
j_call: TRBJ2-7
d_call: .
v_call: TRBV6-1
clone_size: .
cdr3_nt: TGTGCCAGCAGTGACTACACCACCCATCCGGGCGAGCAGTACTTC
cdr3_aa: CASSDYTTHPGEQYF

cdr3_length: 18
j_call: TRBJ2-7
d_call: TRBD2
v_call: TRBV28
clone_size: .
cdr3_nt: TGTGCCAGCATCAAGGGGGGATTAGCGGGAACGGGGACCTACGAGCAGTACTTC
cdr3_aa: CASIKGGLAGTGTYEQYF

cdr3_length: 15
j_call: TRBJ1-5
d_call: TRBD1
v_call: TRBV28
clone_size: .
cdr3_nt: TGTGCCAGCAGTTCATCGGGACAGGGTGATCAGCCCCAGCATTTT
cdr3_aa: CASSSSGQGDQPQHF

cdr3_length: 19
j_call: TRBJ1-2
d_call: .
v_call: TRBV7-9
clone_size: .
cdr3_nt: TGTGCCAGCAGCCACAATCAACCCCCCACAGGGCAGGCTGGCTATGGCTACACCTTC
cdr3_aa: CASSHNQPPTGQAGYGYTF

cdr3_length: 15
j_call: TRBJ1-3
d_call: .
v_call: TRBV18
clone_size: .
cdr3_nt: TGTGCCAGCTCACCAACACCGAACTCTGGAAACACCATATATTTT
cdr3_aa: CASSPTPNSGNTIYF

cdr3_length: 17
j_call: TRBJ2-2
d_call: TRBD2
v_call: TRBV4-3
clone_size: .
cdr3_nt: TGCGCCAGCAGCCAAGATCGTGTTAGCGGGTTGGCCGGGGAGCTGTTTTTT
cdr3_aa: CASSQDRVSGLAGELFF

cdr3_length: 17
j_call: TRBJ2-1
d_call: TRBD1
v_call: TRBV5-1
clone_size: .
cdr3_nt: TGCGCCAGCAGCTTGCCCAGGGGACAGAACTATTACAATGAGCAGTTCTTC
cdr3_aa: CASSLPRGQNYYNEQFF

cdr3_length: 15
j_call: TRBJ2-1
d_call: TRBD2
v_call: TRBV9
clone_size: .
cdr3_nt: TGTGCCAGCAGCGTAGAGGGGACTAGATCCAATGAGCAGTTCTTC
cdr3_aa: CASSVEGTRSNEQFF

cdr3_length: 13
j_call: TRBJ1-1
d_call: .
v_call: TRBV5-1
clone_size: .
cdr3_nt: TGCGCCAGCAGCTTACGGGTGGACACTGAAGCTTTCTTT
cdr3_aa: CASSLRVDTEAFF

cdr3_length: 16
j_call: TRBJ2-3
d_call: TRBD2
v_call: TRBV28
clone_size: .
cdr3_nt: TGTGCCAGCAGTTTATTTAGCGGGGGCAGGGGTCAGCCCCAGTATTTT
cdr3_aa: CASSLFSGGRGQPQYF

cdr3_length: 14
j_call: TRBJ1-5
d_call: TRBD1
v_call: TRBV15
clone_size: .
cdr3_nt: TGTGCCACCGGACAGGGGGAGGTGGTTCAGCCCCAGCATTTT
cdr3_aa: CATGQGEVVQPQHF

cdr3_length: 14
j_call: TRBJ2-5
d_call: .
v_call: TRBV19
clone_size: .
cdr3_nt: TGTGCCAGTAGTCTCGGGACCTCCCAAGAGACCCAGTACTTC
cdr3_aa: CASSLGTSQETQYF